These 31 T cell receptor beta chains were sequenced from one sample in a study of spatial heterogeneity in lung cancer. Each CDR3 protein gets one entry after TCRdb re-called the 5' RACE reads with MiXCR. The data show about 9,800 distinct CDR3 sequences, roughly 56% seen once. Their specific antigens are unknown. Time point reported: sample taken at primary tumor resection. Study conclusions and caveats: In tumors, expanded intratumoral alpha and beta TCR counts tracked mutation counts.

The sequenced sample was lung tumor tissue, obtained at surgery. Source of these receptors: a female donor with early-stage non-small cell lung cancer.

Turning to this clonotype: Being off target in a library aimed at alpha chains, this beta chain has a size of little meaning. The V and J genes are TRBV6-5 and TRBJ1-2; D is unresolved. Between the trimmed V and J ends, which lost 6 bases and 1 base, there was a span of 9 bases. Germline CDR1 MNHEY, CDR2 SVGAGI. The CDR3 has 13 amino acids. Here the CDR3 DNA reads TGTGCCAGCAGACGCGGGAGTAACTATGGCTACACCTTC. Its translation: CASRRGSNYGYTF.

With respect to this clonotype: The size of this beta chain means little, since it is a stray read in a library made for alpha chains. This rearrangement joins TRBV7-8 to TRBJ2-3; 7 positions match TRBD1. The CDR3 covers 15 residues. With V trimmed by 5 bases and J by 7 bases, 12 bases remained unmatched. Germline-derived CDR1 and CDR2 are SGHVS and FQNEAQ. In DNA form, the CDR3 reads TGTGCCAGCAGCCCCGACAGGGCTAGCTTTAATACGCAGTATTTT. Its translation: CASSPDRASFNTQYF.

This clonotype has a handful of counts. Within a library made for alpha chains, this beta chain is off target, and its count is uninformative. V is TRBV28 and J is TRBJ1-6; 7 bases align to TRBD1. The germline CDR1 and CDR2 sequences are MDHEN and SYDVKM. This CDR3 has 17 residues. The V and J ends lost 2 bases and 2 bases, in that order; junction bases with no gene match: 6. The CDR3 DNA follows: TGTGCCAGCAGTTTACAGGGGACAGCAGCCTATAATTCACCCCTCCACTTT. Its protein is CASSLQGTAAYNSPLHF.

This clonotype is classed as hyperexpanded. The size of this beta chain means little, since it is a stray read in a library made for alpha chains. V is TRBV11-1 and J is TRBJ1-5, with D tentatively TRBD1 (6 bases). CDR1 SGHAT and CDR2 FQDESV come from the germline V gene (reference sequence). CDR3 length equals 14 residues. Trimming stripped 2 bases from V and 6 bases from J, with 11 bases between. This CDR3 reads CASSLTGSSQPQHF. CDR3 nucleotide sequence: TGTGCCAGCAGCTTAACAGGGTCATCTCAGCCCCAGCATTTT.

As to this clonotype: This beta chain is an off-target read within a library intended for alpha chains, so its frequency means little. CDR3 sequence: CASSQRGGKETQYF. For the CDR3, the DNA is TGCGCCAGCAGTCAGAGGGGGGGCAAAGAGACCCAGTACTTC. The chain recombines TRBV23-1 with TRBJ2-5, with D possibly matching TRBD2 (7 bases). TRBV23-1 is known as an ORF, though its function is uncertain. The CDR3 covers 14 residues. V shed 3 bases and J shed 3 bases, with 11 bases lying between them.

Turning to this clonotype: This beta chain is an unintended read in a library built for alpha chains; its size means little. The rearrangement joins TRBV2 to TRBJ1-2; no reliable D call. V was clipped by 6 bases and J by 9 bases, with 14 bases between them. The CDR3 covers 12 residues. Germline V gene data show CDR1 as SNHLY and CDR2 as FYNNEI. CDR3 DNA: TGTGCCAGCAGGGACTCACTCGCAAGCTACACCTTC. It is translated as CASRDSLASYTF.

Points on this clonotype: This beta chain turned up in a library designed for alpha chains; as an off-target read, its abundance says little. V gene TRBV7-9 combines with J gene TRBJ2-2; TRBD2 aligns across 12 bases. Germline lookup yields CDR1 SEHNR and CDR2 FQNEAQ (reference sequence). The CDR3 totals 18 residues. The trim removed 3 bases at V and 1 base at J, leaving 6 bases unmatched. Written as DNA, the CDR3 is TGTGCCAGCAGCTTCCCTAGCGGGGGGGCCCGGAACACCGGGGAGCTGTTTTTT. Translating gives CASSFPSGGARNTGELFF.

Of note for this clonotype: This beta chain came through as a stray read in a library set up for alpha chains, and its size says little. The chain is built from TRBV10-3 and TRBJ1-2; tentative D call: TRBD1 (6 bases). CDR1 ENHRY and CDR2 SYGVKD come from the germline V gene. The CDR3 sequence is 13 residues long. V lost 10 bases and J lost 8, with 20 bases in between. CDR3 protein: CATTDSSSEGYTF. CDR3 coding DNA: TGTGCCACCACGGACAGTTCGTCGGAAGGCTACACCTTC.

Regarding this clonotype: The library was designed around alpha chains, so this beta chain is a stray read whose abundance carries little weight. This chain joins TRBV7-2 and TRBJ1-2; tentatively, D is TRBD1 (5 bases). The germline CDR1 and CDR2 sequences are SGHTA and FQGNSA. V was cut by 3 bases and J by 0 bases, with 8 bases left in between. This CDR3 has 14 residues. This CDR3 reads CASSFTTANYGYTF. CDR3 nucleotide sequence: TGTGCCAGCAGCTTTACGACAGCTAACTATGGCTACACCTTC.

As regards this clonotype: The library was built for alpha chains, so this beta chain is an off-target read and its size means little. CDR3 in DNA: TGCGCCAGCAGTGGGACGGCGAGCGACACCATATATTTT. Translation gives CASSGTASDTIYF. V usage is TRBV5-1 and J usage is TRBJ1-3; D possibly corresponds to TRBD1 (5 bases). Germline V lookup: CDR1 SGHRS, CDR2 YFSETQ. The CDR3 extends over 13 amino acids. V lost 5 bases and J 8 bases, leaving 14 bases between the germline ends. The full variable domain, rest sourced from reference TRBV5-1 and TRBJ1-3, is KAGVTQTPRYLIKTRGQQVTLSCSPISGHRSVSWYQQTPGQGLQFLFEYFSETQRNKGNFPGRFSGRQFSNSRSEMNVSTLELGDSALYLCASSGTASDTIYFGEGSWLTVV.

For this clonotype: This beta chain turned up in a library designed for alpha chains; as an off-target read, its abundance says little. The J gene is TRBJ2-1, the V gene TRBV6-5; 9 nucleotides match TRBD2. There are 14 residues in the CDR3. Germline V gene lookup returns CDR1 MNHEY and CDR2 SVGAGI. The J segment lost 6 bases and the V segment lost 3 bases, leaving 3 bases of the junction unmatched. The CDR3 loop is CASSYSGGFNEQFF. In DNA form, the CDR3 reads TGTGCCAGCAGTTATAGCGGGGGATTCAATGAGCAGTTCTTC.

As concerns this clonotype: This beta chain represents an off-target read in a library built for alpha chains; its size is of limited meaning. The chain links TRBV7-2 to TRBJ2-7; TRBD1 is a possible D gene (6 bases). Germline V lookup: CDR1 SGHTA, CDR2 FQGNSA. The CDR3 sequence is 12 residues long. V lost 5 bases to trimming and J lost 4 bases, with 9 bases between them. The CDR3 nucleotides are TGTGCCAGCAGCATACAGGGTTACGAGCAGTACTTC. This encodes CASSIQGYEQYF.

On this clonotype itself: Being off target in a library aimed at alpha chains, this beta chain has a size of little meaning. The chain links TRBV5-1 to TRBJ1-1, with D possibly TRBD1 on 5 matching bases. The CDR3 is 13 amino acids. V was trimmed by 3 bases and J by 11 bases, leaving 17 bases between them. CDR1 and CDR2 (germline): SGHRS, YFSETQ. CDR3 sequence: CASSSDISFSAFF. CDR3 nucleotide sequence: TGCGCCAGCAGCTCGGACATATCGTTCTCGGCTTTCTTT.

This clonotype was observed a handful of times. With the library built for alpha chains, this beta chain is off target and its frequency is not meaningful. This chain uses TRBV29-1 with TRBJ2-3, with TRBD1 matching 9 bases. V trimming: 7 bases; J trimming: 4 bases; junction bases outside the gene matches: 9. Germline V gene sequence: CDR1 SQVTM, CDR2 ANQGSEA. The CDR3 has 14 residues. For the CDR3, the DNA is TGCAGCGCCGCCGAGGGACAGGGACCAGATACGCAGTATTTT. Protein product: CSAAEGQGPDTQYF.

This clonotype has more than one count but fewer than ten. Within a library made for alpha chains, this beta chain is off target, and its count is uninformative. This rearrangement joins TRBV5-6 to TRBJ1-1; D gene ambiguous. With 6 bases removed from V and 1 base from J, the gap between germline ends came to 10 bases. The germline V gene encodes CDR1 SGHDT and CDR2 YYEEEE. This CDR3 spans 13 amino acids. The CDR3 loop is CASTLQWNTEAFF. In nucleotides, the CDR3 is TGTGCCAGCACCCTACAGTGGAACACTGAAGCTTTCTTT.

This clonotype rates as medium-sized. This beta chain is an unintended read in a library built for alpha chains; its size means little. CDR3 sequence reads: CASSQGRGSYNEQFF. CDR3 sequence (DNA): TGCGCCAGCAGCCAAGGACGGGGGTCCTACAATGAGCAGTTCTTC. This rearrangement joins TRBV4-3 to TRBJ2-1; possible D gene TRBD2, 6 bases. V was cut by 1 base and J by 1 base, with 8 bases left in between. CDR3 length: 15 residues. Germline V gene data show CDR1 as LGHNA and CDR2 as YSLEER.

As to this clonotype: This beta chain is an unintended read in a library built for alpha chains; its size means little. The CDR3 protein is CASSPLGPNTEAFF. For the CDR3, the DNA is TGTGCCAGCAGCCCCTTGGGGCCGAACACTGAAGCTTTCTTT. J is TRBJ1-1 and V is TRBV7-2; weak D call: TRBD1 (5 bases). Germline V lookup: CDR1 SGHTA, CDR2 FQGNSA. The CDR3 loop spans 14 amino acids. V was trimmed by 5 bases and J by 1 base, leaving 11 bases between them.

Points on this clonotype: This beta chain is a stray read from a library made for alpha chains; its abundance is not meaningful. V is TRBV5-1 and J is TRBJ1-4; D call uncertain. CDR3 length: 13 amino acids. The germline V gene encodes CDR1 SGHRS and CDR2 YFSETQ. Trimming removed 1 base from V and 7 bases from J, with 8 bases in between. This CDR3 reads CASSLMGGEKLFF. The CDR3 DNA reads TGCGCCAGCAGCTTGATGGGAGGTGAAAAACTGTTTTTT. Combining the CDR3 with reference TRBV5-1 and TRBJ1-4 gives the whole variable domain KAGVTQTPRYLIKTRGQQVTLSCSPISGHRSVSWYQQTPGQGLQFLFEYFSETQRNKGNFPGRFSGRQFSNSRSEMNVSTLELGDSALYLCASSLMGGEKLFFGSGTQLSVL.

Points on this clonotype: Because this beta chain is a stray read in a library intended to capture alpha chains, its abundance should not be given much weight. The rearrangement links TRBV12-3 or TRBV12-4 to TRBJ2-7; D not certain. V lost 0 bases to trimming and J lost 6 bases, with 9 bases between them. CDR3 length: 13 amino acids. CDR3 protein: CASSLAGIGEQYF. The CDR3 region has the DNA TGTGCCAGCAGTTTAGCGGGGATCGGCGAGCAGTACTTC.

Judged by abundance, this clonotype is medium-sized. Because this beta chain is a stray read in a library intended to capture alpha chains, its abundance should not be given much weight. This chain uses TRBV28 with TRBJ1-5; TRBD1 is a possible D gene (5 bases). V shed 3 bases and J shed 5 bases, with 11 bases lying between them. Germline values: CDR1 MDHEN, CDR2 SYDVKM. The CDR3 has 14 residues. This CDR3 reads CASSFPDRYQPQHF. For the CDR3, the DNA is TGTGCCAGCAGTTTTCCAGACAGATATCAGCCCCAGCATTTT.

As to this clonotype: This beta chain lies outside the target of a library built for alpha chains; its clone size means little. The chain couples TRBV7-2 to TRBJ1-5; D remains unclear. V shed 1 base and J shed 6 bases, with 7 bases lying between them. The CDR3 has 13 residues. Germline V gives CDR1 SGHTA, CDR2 FQGNSA. The CDR3 DNA reads as TGTGCCAGCAGCTTAGGGTCGGGTCAGCCCCAGCATTTT. This gives the protein CASSLGSGQPQHF. Based on the CDR3 plus reference TRBV7-2 and TRBJ1-5, the full variable domain is GAGVSQSPSNKVTEKGKDVELRCDPISGHTALYWYRQSLGQGLEFLIYFQGNSAPDKSGLPSDRFSAERTGGSVSTLTIQRTQQEDSAVYLCASSLGSGQPQHFGDGTRLSIL.

Details on this clonotype: This beta chain lies outside the target of a library built for alpha chains; its clone size means little. The V gene is TRBV6-6, the J gene TRBJ2-7; D might be TRBD2 (6 bases). The CDR3 consists of 14 residues. V was pared by 2 bases and J by 7 bases, with 15 bases between. The germline V gene encodes CDR1 MNHNY and CDR2 SVGAGI (reference sequence). CDR3 region: CASSYGRLAYEQYF. The CDR3 DNA is TGTGCCAGCAGTTACGGGCGGCTAGCGTATGAGCAGTACTTC.

As regards this clonotype: Since it is a stray read in a library aimed at alpha chains, this beta chain has a size that is not meaningful. The rearrangement links TRBV5-1 to TRBJ1-1; no clear D gene. The CDR3 spans 13 residues. CDR1 is SGHRS and CDR2 is YFSETQ in the germline V gene. V lost 3 bases, J lost 5 bases, and 11 bases lay in between. In DNA form, the CDR3 reads TGCGCCAGCAGCTCGCAGACGGATACTGAAGCTTTCTTT. Translating it yields CASSSQTDTEAFF.

Details on this clonotype: This beta chain came through as a stray read in a library set up for alpha chains, and its size says little. V usage is TRBV20-1 and J usage is TRBJ2-3; 12 positions agree with TRBD2. V shed 6 bases, J shed 0 bases, and the junction held 10 bases outside the gene matches. CDR3 length: 17 residues. CDR1 and CDR2 from the germline V gene are DFQATT and SNEGSKA (reference sequence). CDR3 sequence (DNA): TGCAGTGCAAACGGACTAGCGGGGCACCCTAGCACAGATACGCAGTATTTT. It translates to CSANGLAGHPSTDTQYF.

This clonotype was picked up a small number of times. This beta chain is off target for a library built for alpha chains, so its abundance means little. The rearrangement joins TRBV20-1 to TRBJ2-3, with 7 nucleotides matching TRBD2. With V trimmed by 1 base and J by 0 bases, 7 bases remained unmatched. The germline CDR1 and CDR2 sequences are DFQATT and SNEGSKA (reference sequence). The CDR3 is 16 amino acids. The CDR3 is CSARARRAGSTDTQYF. For the CDR3, the DNA is TGCAGTGCTAGAGCCCGGCGAGCGGGGAGCACAGATACGCAGTATTTT.

In this sample, this clonotype turned up a few times. Since it is a stray read in a library aimed at alpha chains, this beta chain has a size that is not meaningful. This chain links TRBV7-8 with TRBJ2-1; no firm D call. The V gene lost 5 bases and the J gene lost 1 base, with 12 bases spanning the gap. The CDR3 totals 15 residues. Germline CDR1 reads SGHVS; CDR2 reads FQNEAQ. CDR3 DNA: TGTGCCAGCAGCGCTGGGTACCGGTCCTACAATGAGCAGTTCTTC. Its protein is CASSAGYRSYNEQFF. Supplemented by reference TRBV7-8 and TRBJ2-1, the full variable domain reads GAGVSQSPRYKVAKRGQDVALRCDPISGHVSLFWYQQALGQGPEFLTYFQNEAQLDKSGLPSDRFFAERPEGSVSTLKIQRTQQEDSAVYLCASSAGYRSYNEQFFGPGTRLTVL.

A word on this clonotype: The size of this beta chain means little, since it is a stray read in a library made for alpha chains. The V and J genes are TRBV5-4 and TRBJ2-6; possibly TRBD2 for D (5 bases). The CDR3 totals 15 residues. The V and J ends lost 4 bases and 0 bases respectively, with 8 bases between them. The germline CDR1 and CDR2 sequences are SGHNT and YYREEE (reference sequence). The CDR3 nucleotides read TGTGCCAGCAGCCGACGGGGCTCTGGGGCCAACGTCCTGACTTTC. As protein: CASSRRGSGANVLTF. The full variable domain, in which reference TRBV5-4 and TRBJ2-6 provide the parts outside the CDR3, is ETGVTQSPTHLIKTRGQQVTLRCSSQSGHNTVSWYQQALGQGPQFIFQYYREEENGRGNFPPRFSGLQFPNYSSELNVNALELDDSALYLCASSRRGSGANVLTFGAGSRLTVL.

This clonotype occurred a few times. This beta chain slipped into a library made for alpha chains as a stray read, so its size is not meaningful. J is TRBJ1-2 and V is TRBV28, with D possibly matching TRBD1 (5 bases). The CDR3 runs to 14 residues. Germline loops: CDR1 MDHEN, CDR2 SYDVKM. V dropped 8 bases and J dropped 6 bases, with 19 bases sitting between them. CDR3 sequence: CASLSSPGVHGYTF. DNA of the CDR3: TGTGCCAGCCTAAGCTCTCCGGGGGTCCATGGCTACACCTTC.

This clonotype was counted only a few times. The library was designed around alpha chains, so this beta chain is a stray read whose abundance carries little weight. The rearrangement uses TRBV9 and TRBJ2-3; 10 nucleotides line up with TRBD2. V trimming: 4 bases; J trimming: 6 bases; junction bases outside the gene matches: 14. CDR1 and CDR2 from the germline V gene are SGDLS and YYNGEE. There are 17 residues in the CDR3. The CDR3 nucleotides read TGTGCCAGCAGCCAGAGGGGACTAGCGTACTTTTTTGATACGCAGTATTTT. This gives the protein CASSQRGLAYFFDTQYF. The full variable domain, in which reference TRBV9 and TRBJ2-3 provide the parts outside the CDR3, is DSGVTQTPKHLITATGQRVTLRCSPRSGDLSVYWYQQSLDQGLQFLIQYYNGEERAKGNILERFSAQQFPDLHSELNLSSLELGDSALYFCASSQRGLAYFFDTQYFGPGTRLTVL.

As regards this clonotype: The library was designed around alpha chains, so this beta chain is a stray read whose abundance carries little weight. The V gene is TRBV5-8, the J gene TRBJ2-7, with 10 bases aligning to TRBD2. CDR3 size: 17 residues. The germline gives CDR1 SGHTS, CDR2 YDEGEE. The V segment lost 6 bases and the J segment 2 bases; nucleotides outside the gene matches: 14. The CDR3 DNA follows: TGTGCCAGCAATCATCTAGCGGGGGACCCAAGGCCCTACGAGCAGTACTTC. Its protein product is CASNHLAGDPRPYEQYF.

As concerns this clonotype: This beta chain represents an off-target read in a library built for alpha chains; its size is of limited meaning. The V and J genes are TRBV7-8 and TRBJ2-3; D unclear. V was clipped by 0 bases and J by 5 bases, with 9 bases between them. Germline CDR1 SGHVS, CDR2 FQNEAQ. This CDR3 has 14 amino acids. CDR3 region: CASSLALLGDTQYF. The DNA of the CDR3 is TGTGCCAGCAGCTTAGCTCTTCTTGGAGATACGCAGTATTTT.